These 27 T cell receptor beta chains were sequenced from one sample in a study of PD-L1 blockade in urothelial cancer. The data were produced by immunoSEQ multiplex PCR, yet TCRdb's version contains in-frame clones alone and is incomplete. The table lists tens of thousands of clones, around nine tenths of them singletons, with 11% in the top ten. Documented time point: peripheral blood 6 weeks after treatment start. The sequenced sample was PBMCs, obtained around atezolizumab (anti-PD-L1) treatment. These receptors originate from a woman aged 60-75 years with urothelial cancer.

The chain uses TRBV2 and TRBJ1-1, with D perhaps matching TRBD1 (5 bases). Germline CDR1 reads SNHLY; CDR2 reads FYNNEI. The germline V and J ends were trimmed by 9 bases and 8 bases, with 16 bases remaining between them. There are 12 residues in the CDR3. The CDR3 DNA is TGTGCCAGTGGACGGGAGGGGTCGGAAGCTTTCTTT. This sequence encodes CASGREGSEAFF.

The V call is TRBV28, the J call TRBJ2-7, with D possibly TRBD2 on 5 matching bases. V was cut by 3 bases and J by 3 bases, with 9 bases left in between. The CDR3 loop spans 13 amino acids. Germline-derived CDR1 and CDR2 are MDHEN and SYDVKM. DNA of the CDR3: TGTGCCAGCAGTTTTTGGGGAGTCTACGAGCAGTACTTC. It specifies CASSFWGVYEQYF.

V usage is TRBV6-4 and J usage is TRBJ1-5; 8 bases align to TRBD1. The CDR3 has 14 residues. Trimming at V came to 4 bases and at J to 2 bases, leaving 1 base not matched to a gene. CDR1 is MRHNA and CDR2 is SNTAGT in the germline V gene. Here the CDR3 reads CASSAGGGNQPQHF. The CDR3 region has the DNA TGTGCCAGCAGTGCAGGGGGCGGCAATCAGCCCCAGCATTTT.

This clone was seen once. V gene TRBV5-1 combines with J gene TRBJ2-1, with D hard to call. The CDR3 length is 15 residues. Trimming left V 0 bases short and J 0 bases short, with 7 bases between. Germline CDR1 reads SGHRS; CDR2 reads YFSETQ. CDR3 residues: CASSLDAVSYNEQFF. In DNA, the CDR3 is TGCGCCAGCAGCTTGGATGCGGTCTCCTACAATGAGCAGTTCTTC.

The chain couples TRBV6-6 to TRBJ2-7; the match to TRBD1 covers 10 bases. Germline V gene lookup returns CDR1 MNHNY and CDR2 SVGAGI (reference sequence). This CDR3 is 15 amino acids long. After removal of 5 bases from V and 6 bases from J, the junction contained 10 bases not matched to a gene. The DNA of the CDR3 is TGTGCCAGCAGTCCCCCCTTCGACAGGGGGCCCGAGCAGTACTTC. Translation gives CASSPPFDRGPEQYF.

This clone was seen a handful of times. The V gene is TRBV2, the J gene TRBJ1-2; weak D call: TRBD1 (5 bases). CDR3 length equals 15 residues. V gave up 4 bases and J gave up 6 bases, with 18 bases separating them. In germline, CDR1 is SNHLY, CDR2 FYNNEI. Here the CDR3 DNA reads TGTGCCAGCAGTGGGGGGGAAGGTTCGGAAGATGGCTACACCTTC. It yields the protein CASSGGEGSEDGYTF.

The CDR3 DNA reads TGTGCCAGCAACCCGGGACAGGGTCCGCGCTACGAGCAGTACTTC. This translates into CASNPGQGPRYEQYF. The genes are TRBV28 and TRBJ2-7; 9 nucleotides agree with TRBD1. CDR3 length: 15 amino acids. The V gene's germline CDR1 is MDHEN and CDR2 SYDVKM. The V gene end was trimmed by 7 bases and the J gene end by 3 bases; junction bases not matched to a gene: 10.

V and J are TRBV7-2 and TRBJ2-3, with 9 bases lining up with TRBD2. V lost 2 bases to trimming and J lost 4 bases; unmatched junction nucleotides: 16. The CDR3 is 19 amino acids. From germline, CDR1 is SGHTA and CDR2 FQGNSA. The CDR3 DNA follows: TGTGCCAGCAGCTTATTCCCGGGGGGGTTAGCGGGAGTGGCAGATACGCAGTATTTT. Translating gives CASSLFPGGLAGVADTQYF.

The CDR3 region has the DNA TGTGCCAGCACAGGGACAGGGGGCGTCAACGAGCAGTACTTC. It specifies CASTGTGGVNEQYF. The chain combines TRBV6-5 with TRBJ2-7, with TRBD1 matching over 12 bases. Looked up from germline, CDR1 is MNHEY and CDR2 is SVGAGI. V shed 7 bases, J shed 5 bases, and the junction held 6 bases outside the gene matches. The CDR3 runs 14 residues.

The genes are TRBV18 and TRBJ2-5, with D possibly being TRBD2 (5 bases). The CDR3 totals 13 residues. Trimming took off 2 bases at V and 7 bases at J, with 11 bases between the two ends. Germline CDR1 and CDR2: KGHSH and LQKENI. CDR3 in amino acids: CASSPVGEGTQYF. In nucleotides, the CDR3 is TGTGCCAGCTCACCAGTGGGAGAGGGGACCCAGTACTTC. The full variable domain, in which reference TRBV18 and TRBJ2-5 provide the parts outside the CDR3, is NAGVMQNPRHLVRRRGQEARLRCSPMKGHSHVYWYRQLPEEGLKFMVYLQKENIIDESGMPKERFSAEFPKEGPSILRIQQVVRGDSAAYFCASSPVGEGTQYFGPGTRLLVL.

This sequence joins TRBV7-2 and TRBJ2-3; 7 bases line up with TRBD1. V lost 0 bases, J lost 5 bases, and 17 bases stayed unmatched. This CDR3 contains 19 residues. Germline loops: CDR1 SGHTA, CDR2 FQGNSA. The CDR3 bases are TGTGCCAGCAGCTTAGCCAACCCCTCAGAGACAGGGAAGGTAGATACGCAGTATTTT. Translation: CASSLANPSETGKVDTQYF.

V usage is TRBV13 and J usage is TRBJ2-1, with 10 bases that match TRBD2. V shed 3 bases, J shed 4 bases, and the junction held 9 bases outside the gene matches. CDR3 length: 17 amino acids. Germline V gives CDR1 PRHDT, CDR2 FYEKMQ (reference sequence). CDR3 protein: CASSFRAGGVGYNEQFF. The CDR3 DNA sequence: TGTGCCAGCAGCTTTCGAGCGGGAGGGGTGGGTTACAATGAGCAGTTCTTC.

This chain links TRBV4-2 with TRBJ2-7; 10 nucleotides agree with TRBD1. Germline CDR1 and CDR2: LGHNA and YNFKEQ. V shed 4 bases, J shed 0 bases, and the junction held 6 bases outside the gene matches. The length of the CDR3 is 16 residues. The CDR3: CASSPGTGDDSYEQYF. CDR3 sequence (DNA): TGTGCCAGCAGCCCCGGGACAGGGGACGACTCCTACGAGCAGTACTTC.

V and J are TRBV25-1 and TRBJ1-3; D is perhaps TRBD1 (5 bases). The germline gives CDR1 MGHDK, CDR2 SYGVNS. V gave up 0 bases and J gave up 7 bases, with 13 bases separating them. This CDR3 contains 15 residues. As DNA, the CDR3 is TGTGCCAGCAGTGAATATATCCAGGGCTGGAACACCATATATTTT. Its protein is CASSEYIQGWNTIYF.

This chain uses TRBV7-2 with TRBJ2-3, with D possibly TRBD1 on 7 matching bases. Trimming removed 10 bases from V and 0 bases from J, with 14 bases in between. CDR3 length: 14 amino acids. CDR1 and CDR2 (germline): SGHTA, FQGNSA. The CDR3 sequence: CATSRGESTDTQYF. The CDR3 region has the DNA TGTGCCACCTCCAGGGGGGAAAGCACAGATACGCAGTATTTT.

The chain joins TRBV28 to TRBJ1-2; weak D call: TRBD1 (5 bases). Trimming took off 7 bases at V and 8 bases at J, with 23 bases between the two ends. Germline V gene data show CDR1 as MDHEN and CDR2 as SYDVKM. The CDR3 is 15 residues long. CDR3: CASIAGGEIVRGYTF. In nucleotides, the CDR3 is TGTGCCAGCATCGCGGGAGGGGAGATAGTCAGGGGCTACACCTTC.

The J gene is TRBJ1-2, the V gene TRBV27; D might be TRBD1 (5 bases). CDR3 size: 13 residues. Germline V gives CDR1 MNHEY, CDR2 SMNVEV (reference sequence). V gave up 2 bases and J gave up 2 bases, with 6 bases separating them. The CDR3 DNA reads TGTGCCAGCAGTTTAGGGGGGAACTATGGCTACACCTTC. Residues: CASSLGGNYGYTF.

The rearrangement links TRBV7-3 to TRBJ2-3; TRBD1 aligns across 7 bases. CDR1 is SGHTA and CDR2 is FQGTGA in the germline V gene. CDR3 size: 14 residues. Trimming took 2 bases from V and 5 from J; bases not matched to a gene: 4. In nucleotides, the CDR3 is TGTGCCAGCAGCTTATACGCAGGGGGAGATACGCAGTATTTT. Amino acid sequence: CASSLYAGGDTQYF.

V and J are TRBV6-5 and TRBJ2-5; maybe TRBD2 (6 bases). Trimming pared 2 bases from V and 4 bases from J, leaving 8 bases between. Germline V CDR1 and CDR2: MNHEY, SVGAGI. There are 13 residues in the CDR3. The CDR3 here is CASSYGGSETQYF. The CDR3 coding sequence is TGTGCCAGCAGTTACGGGGGGTCAGAGACCCAGTACTTC.

J is TRBJ1-2 and V is TRBV7-2, with 7 positions matching TRBD1. Trimming cost V 4 bases and J 3 bases; bases outside gene matches: 5. Germline assignment: CDR1 SGHTA and CDR2 FQGNSA. The CDR3 consists of 14 residues. The chain's CDR3 is CASSSRTGDYGYTF. The CDR3, as DNA: TGTGCCAGCAGCTCACGGACAGGAGACTATGGCTACACCTTC.

V gene TRBV6-5 combines with J gene TRBJ2-7, with TRBD1 as a possible D gene (6 bases). The V end lost 6 bases, the J end lost 1 base, and 13 bases lay between the germline ends. CDR3 length: 14 residues. The germline gives CDR1 MNHEY, CDR2 SVGAGI. DNA for the CDR3: TGTGCCAGCAGCCAAAGACAGGTTTCCTACGAGCAGTACTTC. Translation: CASSQRQVSYEQYF.

V usage is TRBV6-1 and J usage is TRBJ2-5; 8 bases fit TRBD1. The CDR3 is made up of 15 amino acids. CDR1 is MNHNS, CDR2 SASEGT, per germline. J lost 5 bases, V lost 3 bases, and 8 bases had no gene match. The CDR3 region is CASSDPRTGLETQYF. CDR3 DNA: TGTGCCAGCAGTGACCCAAGGACAGGGCTGGAGACCCAGTACTTC.

The chain is built from TRBV10-2 and TRBJ2-5; possible D gene TRBD2, 6 bases. The CDR3 covers 13 residues. The V end lost 0 bases, the J end lost 4 bases, and 6 bases lay between the germline ends. CDR1 is WSHSY and CDR2 is SAAADI in the germline V gene. The CDR3 here is CASSESGGETQYF. The CDR3 nucleotides read TGCGCCAGCAGTGAGTCGGGGGGAGAGACCCAGTACTTC.

The chain links TRBV5-1 to TRBJ2-3; TRBD2 aligns across 15 bases. Germline assignment: CDR1 SGHRS and CDR2 YFSETQ. The CDR3 spans 17 residues. J was trimmed by 5 bases and V by 3 bases; bases with no gene match: 7. The CDR3 DNA is TGCGCCAGCAGCTCACGGACTAGCGGGAGGGCCGGAGATACGCAGTATTTT. It codes for CASSSRTSGRAGDTQYF.

The rearrangement uses TRBV14 and TRBJ2-1; the match to TRBD2 covers 9 bases. The CDR3 is 15 residues long. Trimming at V came to 4 bases and at J to 4 bases, leaving 5 bases not matched to a gene. Germline V lookup: CDR1 SGHDN, CDR2 FVKESK. The CDR3 coding sequence is TGTGCCAGCAGCCGAGCGGGAGGAAGATACAATGAGCAGTTCTTC. Protein: CASSRAGGRYNEQFF.

V gene TRBV5-6 combines with J gene TRBJ1-2, with a possible D match to TRBD1 (5 bases). The CDR3 length is 14 residues. The V end lost 2 bases, the J end lost 4 bases, and 12 bases lay between the germline ends. Germline CDR1 and CDR2: SGHDT and YYEEEE. The CDR3 protein is CASSFGTGFYGYTF. As DNA, the CDR3 is TGTGCCAGCAGCTTTGGCACAGGATTCTATGGCTACACCTTC.

V gene TRBV7-8 combines with J gene TRBJ1-5; D unclear. CDR1 and CDR2 from the germline V gene are SGHVS and FQNEAQ. V lost 2 bases and J lost 0, with 14 bases in between. The CDR3 totals 17 residues. This chain's CDR3 is CASSLQVNPNSNQPQHF. The DNA of the CDR3 is TGTGCCAGCAGCTTACAGGTGAATCCTAATAGCAATCAGCCCCAGCATTTT.